This T cell receptor (beta chain) was sequenced for a study of neurological immune-mediated disorders. In this sample, this clonotype turned up many times. Antigen unknown. TCRdb recomputed calls from the 5' RACE reads with MiXCR, one row per CDR3 protein. The sample holds more than 40,000 distinct CDR3 sequences, around 2.9% seen once. Study-wide points: When the repertoires were sorted by phylogenetic grouping, those of 18 of 34 multiple sclerosis patients ended up in one related-CDR3 cluster, a possible signature. Multiple sclerosis, the disease with the least TCR clonal expansion, fell below healthy controls, whereas HTLV-1-associated myelopathy showed the most.

Germline V lookup: CDR1 SGHRS, CDR2 YFSETQ. With 5 bases removed from V and 6 bases from J, the gap between germline ends came to 12 bases. The CDR3 contains 13 residues. The clonotype was recovered from a woman in her fifties or sixties with multiple sclerosis. The source material was PBMCs. This chain joins TRBV5-1 and TRBJ1-5; D perhaps matches TRBD1 (5 bases). The DNA of the CDR3 is TGCGCCAGCAGAGACAGTGAATCTCAGCCCCAGCATTTT. Its protein is CASRDSESQPQHF. The entire variable domain, with the rest obtained from reference TRBV5-1 and TRBJ1-5, is as follows: KAGVTQTPRYLIKTRGQQVTLSCSPISGHRSVSWYQQTPGQGLQFLFEYFSETQRNKGNFPGRFSGRQFSNSRSEMNVSTLELGDSALYLCASRDSESQPQHFGDGTRLSIL.